These T cell receptor beta chains were read from a single sample in a study of blood T cells in healthy people across ages. MiXCR, applied by TCRdb to the 5' RACE reads, yields one record per CDR3 protein. The table records over 950,000 distinct CDR3 sequences, 35% to 40% of them present only once. Sequencing was done on a sample of blood. These receptors came from a man aged 18 to 30 in good health. Each CDR3 is given with its conserved first and last residue. Fields, in order: D gene, V gene, clone size, J gene, CDR3 DNA, CDR3 protein. A D gene is named only where the DNA matches it firmly. For some rows the clone size is stated as once, few or many, or as a class when expanded; others skip it.

NA,TRBV5-1,NA,TRBJ2-2,TGCGCCAGCAGCCCGGTGACCCCGAACACCGGGGAGCTGTTTTTT,CASSPVTPNTGELFF
NA,TRBV27,NA,TRBJ2-1,TGTGCCAGCAGGGCTCGAGGGTGGTCCTACAATGAGCAGTTCTTC,CASRARGWSYNEQFF
TRBD1,TRBV29-1,NA,TRBJ1-1,TGCAGCGTTGTGACGGGACAGGCGGCTTTCTTT,CSVVTGQAAFF
NA,TRBV7-2,many,TRBJ1-1,TGTGCCAGCAGCCTATCCCGCAACCCCCGACAGTCTGAAGCTTTCTTT,CASSLSRNPRQSEAFF
TRBD1,TRBV28,NA,TRBJ1-4,TGTGCCAGCAGTCCCAGGGGGCTGGGATCTAATGAAAAACTGTTTTTT,CASSPRGLGSNEKLFF
TRBD1,TRBV28,NA,TRBJ1-5,TGTGCCAGCAGTATTACAGGGGGAGGGGATCAGCCCCAGCATTTT,CASSITGGGDQPQHF
NA,TRBV12-3/TRBV12-4,NA,TRBJ1-3,TGTGCCAGCAGCTTGGACGGATCCGGGGGCACCATATATTTT,CASSLDGSGGTIYF
NA,TRBV2,NA,TRBJ1-2,TGTGCCAGCAGAAAAGAGACTTACTATGGCTACACCTTC,CASRKETYYGYTF
NA,TRBV4-1,NA,TRBJ1-2,TGCGCCAGCAGCCAAGATCCGGACAGCTACTATGGCTACACCTTC,CASSQDPDSYYGYTF
NA,TRBV6-2/TRBV6-3,NA,TRBJ2-2,TGTGCCATCCCCCAGGGCTCGAACACCGGGGAGCTGTTTTTT,CAIPQGSNTGELFF
NA,TRBV5-1,few,TRBJ2-2,TGCGCCAGCAGCTTGGACCTCTCGAACACCGGGGAGCTGTTTTTT,CASSLDLSNTGELFF
NA,TRBV4-1,NA,TRBJ2-1,TGCGCCAGCAGCCAAGTGAGGACAGCAACCTCCTACAATGAGCAGTTCTTC,CASSQVRTATSYNEQFF
TRBD1,TRBV15,NA,TRBJ1-5,TGTGCCACCAGCGGTTCAGGGGGCGGCAATCAGCCCCAGCATTTT,CATSGSGGGNQPQHF
TRBD1,TRBV5-1,few,TRBJ2-3,TGCGCCAGCAGCCCAGACAGGGGTTATAGCACAGATACGCAGTATTTT,CASSPDRGYSTDTQYF
TRBD1,TRBV2,NA,TRBJ2-2,TGTGCCAGCAGGGCCGGGACAGAGAACACCGGGGAGCTGTTTTTT,CASRAGTENTGELFF
NA,TRBV20-1,NA,TRBJ2-3,TGCAGTGCTAGAGGGGCGGACTCTACAGATACGCAGTATTTT,CSARGADSTDTQYF
NA,TRBV29-1,few,TRBJ2-1,TGCAGCGTTGGAGAATGCAGGGGAGGGAGTTCCAATGAGCAGTTCTTC,CSVGECRGGSSNEQFF
NA,TRBV6-1,NA,TRBJ1-5,TGTGCCAGCAGTGAAGAAGGGGGTTCAGGTCAGCCCCAGCATTTT,CASSEEGGSGQPQHF
NA,TRBV2,few,TRBJ2-2,TGTGCCAGCAGCCCGGAGAGGGCCACCGGGGAGCTGTTTTTT,CASSPERATGELFF
NA,TRBV18,NA,TRBJ1-1,TGTGCCAGCTCCTCGGTAGATTCCTTGGGCACTGAAGCTTTCTTT,CASSSVDSLGTEAFF
TRBD1,TRBV5-6,NA,TRBJ1-5,TGTGCCAGCAGCCTGACAGGGACCGGCAATCAGCCCCAGCATTTT,CASSLTGTGNQPQHF
TRBD2,TRBV12-3/TRBV12-4,NA,TRBJ2-3,TGTGCCAGCAGTTTTGCTAGCGGGAGAACTAGCACAGATACGCAGTATTTT,CASSFASGRTSTDTQYF
TRBD1,TRBV20-1,NA,TRBJ1-5,TGCAGTGCGACGACAGGGGGGAGCAATCAGCCCCAGCATTTT,CSATTGGSNQPQHF
NA,TRBV6-2/TRBV6-3,NA,TRBJ1-4,TGTGCCAGCAGCCACGGCGACAGACCTAATGAAAAACTGTTTTTT,CASSHGDRPNEKLFF
TRBD1,TRBV20-1,NA,TRBJ2-3,TGCAGTGCTAACCGGGACAGGGGACCCACAGATACGCAGTATTTT,CSANRDRGPTDTQYF
NA,TRBV10-3,NA,TRBJ1-2,TGTGCCATCAGTGAGGTCTCCGCACCTCTGCCTGGCTACACCTTC,CAISEVSAPLPGYTF